One T cell receptor beta chain is described in this entry. The entry originates in a study of blood T cell repertoires in COVID-19. Overall study: There were acute and convalescent COVID-19 samples, and they came from the United States, Italy and Spain.

The CDR3 runs to 12 residues. Trimming took 8 bases from V and 6 from J; bases not matched to a gene: 7. Source study methods: Estimates of nucleated cell counts were drawn from the amplification of reference gene primers. This table comes from immunoSEQ multiplex PCR, and its TCRdb copy is limited to in-frame clones, with some not included. The V and J calls and clone size come from that table; D and trimming were worked out from the DNA. In the table there are about 220,000 clones, 60% to 85% of which are singletons. The source material was peripheral blood. This TCR derives from a woman in her seventies with acute or convalescent COVID-19. V and J are TRBV12-3 or TRBV12-4 and TRBJ2-7; 7 bases are a match to TRBD1. CDR3 nucleotides: TGTGCCAGCGCACAGGGGTGGATCGAGCAGTACTTC. Encoded protein: CASAQGWIEQYF.